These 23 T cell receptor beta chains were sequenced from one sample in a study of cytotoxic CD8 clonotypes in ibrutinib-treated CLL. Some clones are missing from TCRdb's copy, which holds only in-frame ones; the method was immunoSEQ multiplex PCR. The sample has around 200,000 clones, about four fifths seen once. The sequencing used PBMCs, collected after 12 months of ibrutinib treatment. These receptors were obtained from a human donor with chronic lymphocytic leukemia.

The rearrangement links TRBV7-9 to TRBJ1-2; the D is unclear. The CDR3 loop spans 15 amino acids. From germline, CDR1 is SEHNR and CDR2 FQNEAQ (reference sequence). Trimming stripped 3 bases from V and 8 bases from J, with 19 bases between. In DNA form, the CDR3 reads TGTGCCAGCAGCTTTAATATCCTACGACTGTCCGGCTACACCTTC. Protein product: CASSFNILRLSGYTF.

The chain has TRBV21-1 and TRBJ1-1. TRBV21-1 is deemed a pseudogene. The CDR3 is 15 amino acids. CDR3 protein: CASKRSGARATEAFF. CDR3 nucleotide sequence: TGTGCCAGCAAGCGGTCGGGGGCGCGGGCCACTGAAGCTTTCTTT.

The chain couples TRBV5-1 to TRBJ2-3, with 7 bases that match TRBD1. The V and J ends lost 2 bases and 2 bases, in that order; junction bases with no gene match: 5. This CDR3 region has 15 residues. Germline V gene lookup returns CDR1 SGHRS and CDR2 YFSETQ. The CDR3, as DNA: TGCGCCAGCAGCTTTGGGACAGCCTCCACAGATACGCAGTATTTT. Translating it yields CASSFGTASTDTQYF.

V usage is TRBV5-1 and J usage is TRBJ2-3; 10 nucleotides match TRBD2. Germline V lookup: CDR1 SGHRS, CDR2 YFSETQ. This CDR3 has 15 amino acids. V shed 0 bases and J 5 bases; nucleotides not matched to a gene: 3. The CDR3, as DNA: TGCGCCAGCAGCTTGGTCCCTAGCGGGGGAGATACGCAGTATTTT. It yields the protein CASSLVPSGGDTQYF.

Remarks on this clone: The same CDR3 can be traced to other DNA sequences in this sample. CDR3 in DNA: TGCGCCAGCAGCCAGGGAACAGGGAACGGCTACACCTTC. Translated: CASSQGTGNGYTF. The chain recombines TRBV4-1 with TRBJ1-2; tentatively, D is TRBD1 (6 bases). The CDR3 spans 13 residues. CDR1 is MGHRA, CDR2 YSYEKL, per germline. The V gene lost 3 bases and the J gene lost 8 bases, with 13 bases spanning the gap.

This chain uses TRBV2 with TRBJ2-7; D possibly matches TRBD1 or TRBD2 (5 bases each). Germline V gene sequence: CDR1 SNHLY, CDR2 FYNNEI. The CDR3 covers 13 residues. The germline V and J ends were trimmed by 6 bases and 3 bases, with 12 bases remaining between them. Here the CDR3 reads CASRGTDYYEQYF. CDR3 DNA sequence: TGTGCCAGCAGAGGGACCGATTACTACGAGCAGTACTTC.

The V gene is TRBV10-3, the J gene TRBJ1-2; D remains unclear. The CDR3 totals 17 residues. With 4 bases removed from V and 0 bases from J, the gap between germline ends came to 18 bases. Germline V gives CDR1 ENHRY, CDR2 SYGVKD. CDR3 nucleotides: TGTGCCATCAGTGCCGATACTACCAGGAGAACTAACTATGGCTACACCTTC. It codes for CAISADTTRRTNYGYTF.

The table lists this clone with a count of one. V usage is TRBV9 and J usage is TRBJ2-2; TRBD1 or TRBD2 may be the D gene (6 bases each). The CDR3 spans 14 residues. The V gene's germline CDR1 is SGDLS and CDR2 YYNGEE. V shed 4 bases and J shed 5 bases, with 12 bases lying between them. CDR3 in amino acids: CASSPGAATGELFF. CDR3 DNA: TGTGCCAGCAGCCCGGGGGCCGCGACCGGGGAGCTGTTTTTT.

CDR3 sequence: CASSFRRDYEQYF. DNA of the CDR3: TGTGCCAGCAGTTTCCGACGGGACTACGAGCAGTACTTC. The chain uses TRBV28 and TRBJ2-7; possible D gene TRBD2, 5 bases. Germline V gene sequence: CDR1 MDHEN, CDR2 SYDVKM. This CDR3 contains 13 residues. The germline V and J ends were trimmed by 3 bases and 3 bases, with 9 bases remaining between them.

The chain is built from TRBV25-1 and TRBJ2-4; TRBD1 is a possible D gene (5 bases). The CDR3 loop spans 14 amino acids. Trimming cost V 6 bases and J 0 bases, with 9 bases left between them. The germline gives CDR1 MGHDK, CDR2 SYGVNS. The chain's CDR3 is CASRNRLAKNIQYF. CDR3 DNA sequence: TGTGCCAGCAGGAACAGGCTAGCCAAAAACATTCAGTACTTC.

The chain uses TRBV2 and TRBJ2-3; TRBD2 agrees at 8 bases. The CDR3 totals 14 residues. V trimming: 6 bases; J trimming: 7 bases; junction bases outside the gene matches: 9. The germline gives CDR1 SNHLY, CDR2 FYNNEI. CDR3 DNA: TGTGCCAGCAGCGGGGGGGCTATAAGGAATACGCAGTATTTT. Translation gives CASSGGAIRNTQYF. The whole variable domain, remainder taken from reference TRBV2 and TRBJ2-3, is EPEVTQTPSHQVTQMGQEVILRCVPISNHLYFYWYRQILGQKVEFLVSFYNNEISEKSEIFDDQFSVERPDGSNFTLKIRSTKLEDSAMYFCASSGGAIRNTQYFGPGTRLTVL.

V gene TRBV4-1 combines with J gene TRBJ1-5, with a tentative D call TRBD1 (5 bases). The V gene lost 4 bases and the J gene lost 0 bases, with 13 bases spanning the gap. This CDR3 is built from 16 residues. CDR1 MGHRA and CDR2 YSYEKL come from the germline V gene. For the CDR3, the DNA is TGCGCCAGCAGCCCTCTGGGACTCAATAGCAATCAGCCCCAGCATTTT. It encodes CASSPLGLNSNQPQHF.

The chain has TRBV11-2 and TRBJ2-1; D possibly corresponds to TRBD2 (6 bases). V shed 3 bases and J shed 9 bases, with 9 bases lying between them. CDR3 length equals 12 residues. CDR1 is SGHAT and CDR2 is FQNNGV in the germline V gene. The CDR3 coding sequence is TGTGCCAGCAGCTTTGGAGGGATTGAGCAGTTCTTC. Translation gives CASSFGGIEQFF.

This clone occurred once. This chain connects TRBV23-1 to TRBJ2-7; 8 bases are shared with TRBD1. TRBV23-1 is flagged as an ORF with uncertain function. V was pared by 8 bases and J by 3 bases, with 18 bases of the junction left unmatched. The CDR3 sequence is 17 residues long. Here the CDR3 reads CASPAGGAHTLGYEQYF. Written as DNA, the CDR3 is TGCGCCAGCCCGGCAGGGGGCGCCCATACCTTGGGCTACGAGCAGTACTTC.

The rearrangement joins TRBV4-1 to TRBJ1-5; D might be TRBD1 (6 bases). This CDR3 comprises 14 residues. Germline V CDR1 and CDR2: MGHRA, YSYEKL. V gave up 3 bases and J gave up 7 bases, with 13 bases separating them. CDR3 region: CASSQSQGYQPQHF. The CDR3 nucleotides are TGCGCCAGCAGCCAGTCCCAGGGGTACCAGCCCCAGCATTTT.

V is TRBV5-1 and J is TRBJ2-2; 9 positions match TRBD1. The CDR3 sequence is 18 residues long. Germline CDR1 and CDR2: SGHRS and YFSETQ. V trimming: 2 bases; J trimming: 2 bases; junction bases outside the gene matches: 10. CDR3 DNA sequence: TGCGCCAGCAGCTTCGGATGGACAGGGGACATTAACACCGGGGAGCTGTTTTTT. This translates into CASSFGWTGDINTGELFF. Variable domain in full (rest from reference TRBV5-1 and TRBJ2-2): KAGVTQTPRYLIKTRGQQVTLSCSPISGHRSVSWYQQTPGQGLQFLFEYFSETQRNKGNFPGRFSGRQFSNSRSEMNVSTLELGDSALYLCASSFGWTGDINTGELFFGEGSRLTVL.

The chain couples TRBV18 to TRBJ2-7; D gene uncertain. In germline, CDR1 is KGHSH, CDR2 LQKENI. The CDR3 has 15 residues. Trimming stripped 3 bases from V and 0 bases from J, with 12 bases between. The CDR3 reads CASSPTPGYSYEQYF. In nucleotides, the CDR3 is TGTGCCAGCTCACCGACCCCGGGTTACTCCTACGAGCAGTACTTC. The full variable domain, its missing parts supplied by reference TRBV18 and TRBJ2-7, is NAGVMQNPRHLVRRRGQEARLRCSPMKGHSHVYWYRQLPEEGLKFMVYLQKENIIDESGMPKERFSAEFPKEGPSILRIQQVVRGDSAAYFCASSPTPGYSYEQYFGPGTRLTVT.

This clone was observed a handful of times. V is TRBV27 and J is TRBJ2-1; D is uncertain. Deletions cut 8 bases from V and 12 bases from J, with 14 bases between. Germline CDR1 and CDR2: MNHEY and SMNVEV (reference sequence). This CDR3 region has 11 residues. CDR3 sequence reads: CASGPPRVQFF. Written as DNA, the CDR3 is TGTGCCAGCGGGCCTCCCAGAGTGCAGTTCTTC.

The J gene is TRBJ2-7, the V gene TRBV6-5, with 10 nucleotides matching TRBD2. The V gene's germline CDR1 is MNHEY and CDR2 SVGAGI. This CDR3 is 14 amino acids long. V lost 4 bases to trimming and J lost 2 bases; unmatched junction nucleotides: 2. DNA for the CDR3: TGTGCCAGCAGTTTAGCGGGGGGCCCCTACGAGCAGTACTTC. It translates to CASSLAGGPYEQYF.

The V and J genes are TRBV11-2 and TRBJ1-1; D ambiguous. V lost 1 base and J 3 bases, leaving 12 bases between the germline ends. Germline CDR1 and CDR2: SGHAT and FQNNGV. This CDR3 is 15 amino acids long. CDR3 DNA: TGTGCCAGCAGCTTAGTGGCGCGCCGGGACACTGAAGCTTTCTTT. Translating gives CASSLVARRDTEAFF.

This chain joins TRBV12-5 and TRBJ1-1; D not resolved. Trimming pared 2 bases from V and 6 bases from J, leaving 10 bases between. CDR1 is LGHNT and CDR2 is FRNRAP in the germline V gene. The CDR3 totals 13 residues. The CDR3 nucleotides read TGTGCTAGTGGTTTGAACCCAGAAGCTGAAGCTTTCTTT. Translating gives CASGLNPEAEAFF.

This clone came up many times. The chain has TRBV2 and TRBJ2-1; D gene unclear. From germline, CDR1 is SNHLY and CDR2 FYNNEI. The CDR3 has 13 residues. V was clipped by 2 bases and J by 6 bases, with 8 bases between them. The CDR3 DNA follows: TGTGCCAGCAGTGAAACCCCTTCCAATGAGCAGTTCTTC. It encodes CASSETPSNEQFF.

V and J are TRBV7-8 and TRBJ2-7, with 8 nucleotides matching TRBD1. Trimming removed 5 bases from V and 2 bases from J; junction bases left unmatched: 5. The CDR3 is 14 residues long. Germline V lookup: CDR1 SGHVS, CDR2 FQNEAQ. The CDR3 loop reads CASSQRQGTYEQYF. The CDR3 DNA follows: TGTGCCAGCAGCCAACGACAGGGGACCTACGAGCAGTACTTC.